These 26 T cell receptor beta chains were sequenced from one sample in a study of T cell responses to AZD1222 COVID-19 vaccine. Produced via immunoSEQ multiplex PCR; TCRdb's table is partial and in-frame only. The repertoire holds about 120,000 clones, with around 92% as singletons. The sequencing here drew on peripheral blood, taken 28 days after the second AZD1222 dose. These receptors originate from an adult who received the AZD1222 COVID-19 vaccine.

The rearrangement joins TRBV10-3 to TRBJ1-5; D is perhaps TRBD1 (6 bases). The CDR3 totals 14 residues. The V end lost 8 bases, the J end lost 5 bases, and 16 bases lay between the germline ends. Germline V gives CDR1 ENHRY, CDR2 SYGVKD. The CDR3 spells CAIAIQGEYQPQHF. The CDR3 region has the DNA TGTGCCATCGCAATACAGGGTGAATATCAGCCCCAGCATTTT.

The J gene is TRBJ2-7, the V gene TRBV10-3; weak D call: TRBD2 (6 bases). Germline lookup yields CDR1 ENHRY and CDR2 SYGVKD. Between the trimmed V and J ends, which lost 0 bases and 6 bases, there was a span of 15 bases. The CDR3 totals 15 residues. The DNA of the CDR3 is TGTGCCATCAGTGAGTCCGCGGGGCTACCAACCGAGCAGTACTTC. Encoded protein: CAISESAGLPTEQYF.

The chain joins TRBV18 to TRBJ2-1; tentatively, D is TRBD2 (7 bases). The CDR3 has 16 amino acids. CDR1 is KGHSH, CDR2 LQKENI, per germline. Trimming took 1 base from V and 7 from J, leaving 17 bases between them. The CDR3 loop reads CASSPLSGGRGNEQFF. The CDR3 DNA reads TGTGCCAGCTCACCACTCTCCGGGGGGCGTGGAAATGAGCAGTTCTTC.

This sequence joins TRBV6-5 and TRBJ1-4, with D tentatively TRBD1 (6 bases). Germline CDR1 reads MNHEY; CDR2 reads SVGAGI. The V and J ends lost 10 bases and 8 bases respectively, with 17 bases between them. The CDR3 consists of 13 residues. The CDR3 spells CATDRPGEEKLFF. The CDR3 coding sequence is TGTGCCACCGACCGGCCAGGGGAGGAAAAACTGTTTTTT.

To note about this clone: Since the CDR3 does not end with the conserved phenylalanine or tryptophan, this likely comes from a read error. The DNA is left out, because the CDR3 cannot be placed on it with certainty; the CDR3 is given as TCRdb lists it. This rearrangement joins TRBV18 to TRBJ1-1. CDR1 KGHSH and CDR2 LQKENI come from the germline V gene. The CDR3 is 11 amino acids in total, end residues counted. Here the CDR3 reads CASSPPLRPPS.

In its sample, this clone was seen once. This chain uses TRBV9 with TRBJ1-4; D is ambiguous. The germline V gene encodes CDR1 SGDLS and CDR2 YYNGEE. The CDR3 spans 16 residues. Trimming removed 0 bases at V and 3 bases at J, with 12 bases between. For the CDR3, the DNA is TGTGCCAGCAGCGTAGCTACGATGCTTCCTAATGAAAAACTGTTTTTT. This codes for CASSVATMLPNEKLFF.

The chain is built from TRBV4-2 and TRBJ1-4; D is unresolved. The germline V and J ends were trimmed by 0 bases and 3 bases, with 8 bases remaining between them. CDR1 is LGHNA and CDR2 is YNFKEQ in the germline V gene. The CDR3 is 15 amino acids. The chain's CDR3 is CASSQDRRANEKLFF. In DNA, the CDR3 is TGTGCCAGCAGCCAAGATAGACGGGCTAATGAAAAACTGTTTTTT.

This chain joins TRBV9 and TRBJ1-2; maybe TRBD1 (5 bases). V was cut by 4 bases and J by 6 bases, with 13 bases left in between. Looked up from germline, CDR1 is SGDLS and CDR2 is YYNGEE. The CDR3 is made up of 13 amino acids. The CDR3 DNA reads TGTGCCAGCAGCTTCAGGGTTGGAGATGGCTACACCTTC. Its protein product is CASSFRVGDGYTF.

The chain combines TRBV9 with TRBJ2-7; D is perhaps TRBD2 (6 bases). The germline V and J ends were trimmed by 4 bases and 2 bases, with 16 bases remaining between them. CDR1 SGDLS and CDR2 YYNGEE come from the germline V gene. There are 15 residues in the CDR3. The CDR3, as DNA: TGTGCCAGCAGCCCGCTGGGGGGTTACACCTACGAGCAGTACTTC. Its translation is CASSPLGGYTYEQYF.

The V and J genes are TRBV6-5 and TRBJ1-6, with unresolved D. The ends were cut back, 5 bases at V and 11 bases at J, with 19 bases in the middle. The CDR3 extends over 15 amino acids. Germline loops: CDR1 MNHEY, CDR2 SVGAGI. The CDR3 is CASSPERRVWAPLHF. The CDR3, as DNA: TGTGCCAGCAGTCCGGAGCGGAGGGTTTGGGCACCCCTCCACTTT.

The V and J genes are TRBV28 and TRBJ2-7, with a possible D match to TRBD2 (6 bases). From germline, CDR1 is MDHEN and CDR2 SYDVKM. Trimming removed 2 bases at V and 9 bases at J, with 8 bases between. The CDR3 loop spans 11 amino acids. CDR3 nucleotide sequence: TGTGCCAGCAGTTTAACCGGGAGGCAGTACTTC. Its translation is CASSLTGRQYF.

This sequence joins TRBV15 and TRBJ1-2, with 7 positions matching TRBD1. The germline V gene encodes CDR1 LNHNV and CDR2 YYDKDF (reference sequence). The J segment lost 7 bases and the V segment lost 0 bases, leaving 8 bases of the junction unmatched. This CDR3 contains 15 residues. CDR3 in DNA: TGTGCCACCAGCAGAGATGGGGACAGTCAAGTTGGCTACACCTTC. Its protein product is CATSRDGDSQVGYTF. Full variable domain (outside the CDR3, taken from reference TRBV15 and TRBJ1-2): DAMVIQNPRYQVTQFGKPVTLSCSQTLNHNVMYWYQQKSSQAPKLLFHYYDKDFNNEADTPDNFQSRRPNTSFCFLDIRSPGLGDTAMYLCATSRDGDSQVGYTFGSGTRLTVV.

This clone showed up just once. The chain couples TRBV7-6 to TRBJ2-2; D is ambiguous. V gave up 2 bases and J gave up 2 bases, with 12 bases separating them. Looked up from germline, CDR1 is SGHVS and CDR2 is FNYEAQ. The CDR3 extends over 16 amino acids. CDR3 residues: CASSLLSTTNTGELFF. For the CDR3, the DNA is TGTGCCAGCAGCTTATTGTCCACAACTAACACCGGGGAGCTGTTTTTT.

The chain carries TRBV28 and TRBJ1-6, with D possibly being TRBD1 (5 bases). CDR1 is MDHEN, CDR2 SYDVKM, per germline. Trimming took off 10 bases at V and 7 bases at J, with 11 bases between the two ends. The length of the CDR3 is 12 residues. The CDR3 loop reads CATSSGNSPLHF. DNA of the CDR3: TGTGCCACTTCGTCAGGGAATTCACCCCTCCACTTT.

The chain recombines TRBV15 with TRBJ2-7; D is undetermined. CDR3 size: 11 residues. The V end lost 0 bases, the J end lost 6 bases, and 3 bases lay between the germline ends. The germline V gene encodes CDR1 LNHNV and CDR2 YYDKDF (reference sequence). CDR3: CATSREGEQYF. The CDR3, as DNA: TGTGCCACCAGCAGAGAGGGCGAGCAGTACTTC.

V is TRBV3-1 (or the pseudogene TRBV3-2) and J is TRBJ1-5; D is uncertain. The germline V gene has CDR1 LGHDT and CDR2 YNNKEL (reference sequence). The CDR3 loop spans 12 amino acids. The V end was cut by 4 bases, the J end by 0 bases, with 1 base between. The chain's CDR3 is CASSLSNQPQHF. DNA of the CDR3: TGTGCCAGCAGCCTTAGCAATCAGCCCCAGCATTTT.

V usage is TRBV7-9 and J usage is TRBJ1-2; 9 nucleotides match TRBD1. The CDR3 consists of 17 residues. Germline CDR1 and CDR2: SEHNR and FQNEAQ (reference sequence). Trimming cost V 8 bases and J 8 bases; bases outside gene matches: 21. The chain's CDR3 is CASVSSRDRDGEGGYTF. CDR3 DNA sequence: TGTGCCAGCGTATCTAGCCGGGACAGGGACGGAGAGGGCGGCTACACCTTC.

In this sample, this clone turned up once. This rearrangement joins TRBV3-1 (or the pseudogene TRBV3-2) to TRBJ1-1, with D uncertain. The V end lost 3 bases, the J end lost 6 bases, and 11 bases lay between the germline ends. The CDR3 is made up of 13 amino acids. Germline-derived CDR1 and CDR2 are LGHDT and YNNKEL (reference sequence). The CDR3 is CASSHLTPPEAFF. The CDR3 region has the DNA TGTGCCAGCAGCCACCTGACACCTCCTGAAGCTTTCTTT.

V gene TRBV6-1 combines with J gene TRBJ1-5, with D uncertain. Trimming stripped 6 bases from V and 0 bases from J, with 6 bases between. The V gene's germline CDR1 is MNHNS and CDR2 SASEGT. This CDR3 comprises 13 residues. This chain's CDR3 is CASSLDSNQPQHF. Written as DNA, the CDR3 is TGTGCCAGCAGCTTGGATAGCAATCAGCCCCAGCATTTT.

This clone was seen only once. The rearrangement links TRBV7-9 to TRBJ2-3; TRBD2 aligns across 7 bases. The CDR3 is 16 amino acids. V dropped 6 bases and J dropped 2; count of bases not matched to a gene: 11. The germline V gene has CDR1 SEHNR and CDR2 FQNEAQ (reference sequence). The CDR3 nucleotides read TGTGCCAGCAGTTACCTATCCGGGGGGACCACAGATACGCAGTATTTT. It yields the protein CASSYLSGGTTDTQYF.

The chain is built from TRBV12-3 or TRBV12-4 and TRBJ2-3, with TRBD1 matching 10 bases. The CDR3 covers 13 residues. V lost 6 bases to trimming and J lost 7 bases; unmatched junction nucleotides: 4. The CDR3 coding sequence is TGTGCCAGCAGGCAGGACAGGGGGTATACGCAGTATTTT. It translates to CASRQDRGYTQYF.

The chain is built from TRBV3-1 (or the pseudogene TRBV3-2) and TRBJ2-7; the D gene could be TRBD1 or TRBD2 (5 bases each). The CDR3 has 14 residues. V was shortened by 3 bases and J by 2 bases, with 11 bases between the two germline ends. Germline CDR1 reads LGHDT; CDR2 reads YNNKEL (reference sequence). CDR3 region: CASSHGQGAYEQYF. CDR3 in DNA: TGTGCCAGCAGCCACGGGCAGGGAGCCTACGAGCAGTACTTC.

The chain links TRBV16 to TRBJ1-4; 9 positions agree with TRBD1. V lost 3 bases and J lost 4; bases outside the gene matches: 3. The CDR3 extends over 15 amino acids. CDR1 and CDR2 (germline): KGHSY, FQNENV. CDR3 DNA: TGTGCCAGCAGCCACACGGGACAGGGTAATGAAAAACTGTTTTTT. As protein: CASSHTGQGNEKLFF.

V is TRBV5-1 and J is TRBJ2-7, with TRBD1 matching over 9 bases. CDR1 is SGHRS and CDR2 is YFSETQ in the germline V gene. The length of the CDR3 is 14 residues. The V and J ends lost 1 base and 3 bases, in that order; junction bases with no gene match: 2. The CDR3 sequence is CASSLRQGDYEQYF. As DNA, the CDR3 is TGCGCCAGCAGCTTGAGACAGGGGGACTACGAGCAGTACTTC.

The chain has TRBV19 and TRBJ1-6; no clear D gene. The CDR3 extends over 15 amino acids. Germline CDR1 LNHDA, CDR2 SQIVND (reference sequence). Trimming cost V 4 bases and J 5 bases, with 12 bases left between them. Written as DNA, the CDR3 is TGTGCCAGTAGTACCGGGGTGATGAATAATTCACCCCTCCACTTT. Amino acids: CASSTGVMNNSPLHF. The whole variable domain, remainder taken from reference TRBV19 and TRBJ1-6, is DGGITQSPKYLFRKEGQNVTLSCEQNLNHDAMYWYRQDPGQGLRLIYYSQIVNDFQKGDIAEGYSVSREKKESFPLTVTSAQKNPTAFYLCASSTGVMNNSPLHFGNGTRLTVT.

The CDR3 region is CASSPSSGSGNTIYF. Here the CDR3 DNA reads TGTGCCAGCTCACCAAGTTCAGGTTCTGGAAACACCATATATTTT. The rearrangement links TRBV18 to TRBJ1-3, with D hard to call. Trimming removed 2 bases from V and 1 base from J, with 9 bases in between. Germline values: CDR1 KGHSH, CDR2 LQKENI. This CDR3 region has 15 residues.